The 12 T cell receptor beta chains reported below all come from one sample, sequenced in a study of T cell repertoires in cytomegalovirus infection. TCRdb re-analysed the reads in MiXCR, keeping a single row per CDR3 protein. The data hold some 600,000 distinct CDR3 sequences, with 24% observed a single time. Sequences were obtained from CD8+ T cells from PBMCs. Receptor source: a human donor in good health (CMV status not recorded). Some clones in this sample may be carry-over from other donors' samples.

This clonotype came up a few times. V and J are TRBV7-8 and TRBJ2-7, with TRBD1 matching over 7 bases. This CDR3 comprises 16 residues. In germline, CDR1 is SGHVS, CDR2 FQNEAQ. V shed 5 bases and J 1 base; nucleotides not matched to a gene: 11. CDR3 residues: CASSPFGTAKSYEQYF. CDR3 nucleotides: TGTGCCAGCAGCCCGTTTGGGACAGCCAAATCCTACGAGCAGTACTTC.

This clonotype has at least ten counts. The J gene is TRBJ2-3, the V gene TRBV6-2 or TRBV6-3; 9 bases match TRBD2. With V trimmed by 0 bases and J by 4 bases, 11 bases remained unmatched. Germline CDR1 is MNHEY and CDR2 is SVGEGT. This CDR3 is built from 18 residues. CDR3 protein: CASSYSRRGGYWADTQYF. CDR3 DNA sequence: TGTGCCAGCAGTTACTCAAGGCGGGGGGGCTATTGGGCAGATACGCAGTATTTT.

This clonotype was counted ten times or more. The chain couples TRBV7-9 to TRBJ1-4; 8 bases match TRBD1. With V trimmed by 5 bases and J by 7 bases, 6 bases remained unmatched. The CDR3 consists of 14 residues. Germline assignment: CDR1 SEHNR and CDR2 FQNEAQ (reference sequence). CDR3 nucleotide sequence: TGTGCCAGCAGCCCCAGGGGGCATGGTGAAAAACTGTTTTTT. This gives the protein CASSPRGHGEKLFF. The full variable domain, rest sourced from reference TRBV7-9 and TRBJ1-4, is DTGVSQNPRHKITKRGQNVTFRCDPISEHNRLYWYRQTLGQGPEFLTYFQNEAQLEKSRLLSDRFSAERPKGSFSTLEIQRTEQGDSAMYLCASSPRGHGEKLFFGSGTQLSVL.

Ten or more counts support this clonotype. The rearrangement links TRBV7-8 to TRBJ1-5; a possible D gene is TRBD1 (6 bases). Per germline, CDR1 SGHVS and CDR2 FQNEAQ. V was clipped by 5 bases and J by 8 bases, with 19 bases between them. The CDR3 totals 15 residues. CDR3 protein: CASSLLPRGNEPQHF. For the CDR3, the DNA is TGTGCCAGCAGCCTACTGCCGAGGGGGAACGAGCCCCAGCATTTT.

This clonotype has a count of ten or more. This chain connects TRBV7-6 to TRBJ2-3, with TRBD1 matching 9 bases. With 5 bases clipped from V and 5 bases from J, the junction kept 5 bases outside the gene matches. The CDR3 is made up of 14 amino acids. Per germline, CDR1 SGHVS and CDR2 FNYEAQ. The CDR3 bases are TGTGCCAGCAGCGCGGACAGGGGTGGAGATACGCAGTATTTT. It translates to CASSADRGGDTQYF. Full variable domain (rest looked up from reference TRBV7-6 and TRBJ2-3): GAGVSQSPRYKVTKRGQDVALRCDPISGHVSLYWYRQALGQGPEFLTYFNYEAQQDKSGLPNDRFSAERPEGSISTLTIQRTEQRDSAMYRCASSADRGGDTQYFGPGTRLTVL.

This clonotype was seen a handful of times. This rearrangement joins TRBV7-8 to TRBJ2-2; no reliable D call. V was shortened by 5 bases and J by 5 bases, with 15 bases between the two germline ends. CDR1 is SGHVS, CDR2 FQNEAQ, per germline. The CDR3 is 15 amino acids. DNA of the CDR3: TGTGCCAGCAGCCCTGGGGTAATATGGACCGGGGAGCTGTTTTTT. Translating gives CASSPGVIWTGELFF. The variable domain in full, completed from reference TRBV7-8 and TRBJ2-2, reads GAGVSQSPRYKVAKRGQDVALRCDPISGHVSLFWYQQALGQGPEFLTYFQNEAQLDKSGLPSDRFFAERPEGSVSTLKIQRTQQEDSAVYLCASSPGVIWTGELFFGEGSRLTVL.

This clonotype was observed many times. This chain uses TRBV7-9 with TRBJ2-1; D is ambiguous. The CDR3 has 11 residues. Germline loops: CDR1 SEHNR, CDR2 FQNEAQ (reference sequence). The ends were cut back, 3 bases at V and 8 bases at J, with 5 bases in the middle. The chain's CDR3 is CASSFRDEQFF. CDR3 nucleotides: TGTGCCAGCAGCTTTAGGGATGAGCAGTTCTTC.

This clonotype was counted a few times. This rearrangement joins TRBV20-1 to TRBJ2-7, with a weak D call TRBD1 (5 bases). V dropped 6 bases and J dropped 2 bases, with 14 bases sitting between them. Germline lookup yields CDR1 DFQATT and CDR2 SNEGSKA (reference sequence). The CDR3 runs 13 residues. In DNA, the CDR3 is TGCAGTGCCCCCGCAGGGCAAACCTACGAGCAGTACTTC. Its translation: CSAPAGQTYEQYF.

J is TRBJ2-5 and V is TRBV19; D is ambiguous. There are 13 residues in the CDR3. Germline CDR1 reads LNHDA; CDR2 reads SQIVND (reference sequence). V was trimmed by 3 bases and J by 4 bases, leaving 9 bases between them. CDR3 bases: TGTGCCAGTAGTATGGTCGCCCTAGAGACCCAGTACTTC. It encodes CASSMVALETQYF.

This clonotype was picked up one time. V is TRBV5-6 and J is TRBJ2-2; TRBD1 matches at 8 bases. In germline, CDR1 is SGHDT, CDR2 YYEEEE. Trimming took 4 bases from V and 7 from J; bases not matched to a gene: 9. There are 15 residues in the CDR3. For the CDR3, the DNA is TGTGCCAGCAGCGTAGCAGGGGGCCAGGGCGGGGAGCTGTTTTTT. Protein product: CASSVAGGQGGELFF. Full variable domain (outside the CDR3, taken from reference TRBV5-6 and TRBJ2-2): DAGVTQSPTHLIKTRGQQVTLRCSPKSGHDTVSWYQQALGQGPQFIFQYYEEEERQRGNFPDRFSGHQFPNYSSELNVNALLLGDSALYLCASSVAGGQGGELFFGEGSRLTVL.

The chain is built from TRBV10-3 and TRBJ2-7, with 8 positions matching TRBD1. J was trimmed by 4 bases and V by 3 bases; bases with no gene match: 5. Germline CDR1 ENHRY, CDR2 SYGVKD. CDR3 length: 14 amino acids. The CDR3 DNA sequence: TGTGCCATCAGTGACCGACAGGGGTCGTACGAGCAGTACGTC. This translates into CAISDRQGSYEQYV.

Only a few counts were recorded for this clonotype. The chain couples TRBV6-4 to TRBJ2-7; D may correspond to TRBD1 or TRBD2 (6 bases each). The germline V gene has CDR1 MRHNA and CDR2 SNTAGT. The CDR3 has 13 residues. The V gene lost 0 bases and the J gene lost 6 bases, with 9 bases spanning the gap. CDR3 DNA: TGTGCCAGCAGTGACTCCCCGGGGGCCGAGCAGTACTTC. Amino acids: CASSDSPGAEQYF.